Listed here are 11 T cell receptor beta chains from one sample, sequenced in a study of Ad26.COV2.S vaccination and SARS-CoV-2 variants. Treatment of the sample: around 19 received Ad26.COV2.S at low or high dose, single or two shots; several received placebo; per-sample allocation not given. Samples analyzed were those drawn on day 63 after the first vaccine or placebo injection. The assay was immunoSEQ multiplex PCR, and TCRdb's table has in-frame clones only and misses some. This sample has roughly 400,000 clones, with around 93% found just once. The sample consisted of peripheral blood, taken in a trial of Ad26.COV2.S vaccine versus placebo. These receptors were collected from a person aged 18-65 years who received the Ad26.COV2.S COVID-19 vaccine or a placebo.

The gene calls are TRBV5-1 and TRBJ1-2, with no clear D. The CDR3 runs to 15 residues. Trimming took off 0 bases at V and 4 bases at J, with 13 bases between the two ends. Germline CDR1 SGHRS, CDR2 YFSETQ. CDR3 in DNA: TGCGCCAGCAGCTTGGAGCCCCAGCGATTCTATGGCTACACCTTC. It specifies CASSLEPQRFYGYTF.

For the CDR3, the DNA is TGTGCCAGCAAAAGGAGGGGGCGGATGCATGGCTACACCTTC. It translates to CASKRRGRMHGYTF. The genes are TRBV21-1 and TRBJ1-2; the DNA was not compared with TRBD1, the D call given in the table. TRBV21-1 constitutes a pseudogene. This CDR3 comprises 14 residues.

The chain joins TRBV4-1 to TRBJ1-2; possible D gene TRBD1, 5 bases. V lost 0 bases and J 4 bases, leaving 15 bases between the germline ends. Germline values: CDR1 MGHRA, CDR2 YSYEKL. The CDR3 spans 16 residues. The CDR3 loop is CASSQDWGRPSYGYTF. CDR3 nucleotide sequence: TGCGCCAGCAGCCAAGATTGGGGCCGCCCCTCCTATGGCTACACCTTC.

This chain links TRBV5-5 with TRBJ2-3; 13 bases align to TRBD2. The V segment lost 0 bases and the J segment 2 bases; nucleotides outside the gene matches: 3. From germline, CDR1 is SGHKS and CDR2 YYEKEE (reference sequence). The CDR3 spans 17 residues. As DNA, the CDR3 is TGTGCCAGCAGCTTGGAGGGACTAGCGGGGCCCACAGATACGCAGTATTTT. Amino acids: CASSLEGLAGPTDTQYF.

This clone was found once. The chain uses TRBV15 and TRBJ2-7; possible D gene TRBD1, 6 bases. The CDR3 is 15 residues long. From germline, CDR1 is LNHNV and CDR2 YYDKDF (reference sequence). Trimming removed 0 bases at V and 4 bases at J, with 13 bases between. In nucleotides, the CDR3 is TGTGCCACCAGCAGAGATCGTCAGGGGCGGTACGAGCAGTACTTC. Residues: CATSRDRQGRYEQYF.

The chain links TRBV6-4 to TRBJ2-1, with D tentatively TRBD1 or TRBD2 (6 bases each). V lost 2 bases to trimming and J lost 9 bases, with 11 bases between them. This CDR3 region has 13 residues. CDR1 is MRHNA and CDR2 is SNTAGT in the germline V gene. The CDR3 nucleotides read TGTGCCAGCAGTGACGACGGGGGCCCTGAGCAGTTCTTC. Amino acids: CASSDDGGPEQFF.

This clone was observed a single time. The rearrangement uses TRBV5-6 and TRBJ1-2; D not certain. V gave up 4 bases and J gave up 8 bases, with 12 bases separating them. The CDR3 contains 12 residues. CDR1 is SGHDT, CDR2 YYEEEE, per germline. CDR3 in DNA: TGTGCCAGCAGCCTATCTGGGCTGGGCTACACCTTC. Its translation is CASSLSGLGYTF.

The rearrangement uses TRBV30 and TRBJ1-1; D may be TRBD1 (5 bases). Trimming removed 3 bases from V and 4 bases from J, with 12 bases in between. The CDR3 is made up of 13 amino acids. Germline CDR1 is GTSNPN and CDR2 is SVGIG (reference sequence). The CDR3 DNA sequence: TGTGCCTGGAGCAGATTGGGGGGCACTGAAGCTTTCTTT. The encoded protein is CAWSRLGGTEAFF.

CDR3 region: CASSSQRGGYGYTF. CDR3 sequence (DNA): TGTGCCAGCAGCTCACAACGGGGAGGCTATGGCTACACCTTC. The genes are TRBV7-9 and TRBJ1-2, with no clear D. CDR1 and CDR2 (germline): SEHNR, FQNEAQ (reference sequence). The CDR3 is 14 amino acids. Trimming took 4 bases from V and 4 from J, leaving 13 bases between them. Full variable domain (missing parts from reference TRBV7-9 and TRBJ1-2): DTGVSQNPRHKITKRGQNVTFRCDPISEHNRLYWYRQTLGQGPEFLTYFQNEAQLEKSRLLSDRFSAERPKGSFSTLEIQRTEQGDSAMYLCASSSQRGGYGYTFGSGTRLTVV.

DNA for the CDR3: TGTGCCAGCAGCTTGGGCAGAAATCAGCCCCAGCATTTT. It encodes CASSLGRNQPQHF. This chain uses TRBV5-6 with TRBJ1-5, with D hard to call. V was cut by 0 bases and J by 4 bases, with 5 bases left in between. Germline values: CDR1 SGHDT, CDR2 YYEEEE. The CDR3 loop spans 13 amino acids.

The J gene is TRBJ2-3, the V gene TRBV4-3; D may be TRBD1 or TRBD2 (6 bases each). The CDR3 covers 15 residues. Trimming left V 0 bases short and J 2 bases short, with 9 bases between. Germline values: CDR1 LGHNA, CDR2 YSLEER. CDR3: CASSQEGGSTDTQYF. The CDR3 bases are TGCGCCAGCAGCCAAGAGGGGGGCTCCACAGATACGCAGTATTTT.